Listed below are T cell receptor beta chains from one sample, sequenced in a study of T cells in Graves' hyperthyroidism and ophthalmopathy. TCRdb reprocessed the multiplex PCR reads with MiXCR, giving one entry per CDR3 protein. The sample has about 590,000 distinct CDR3 sequences, about a sixth seen once. The sequencing input was blood. The source is a woman aged 25 to 39 with Graves' hyperthyroidism. The CDR3 runs from the conserved cysteine through the conserved F or W. D genes are given only for firm matches. Expanded clones get a size class; other rows say once, few or many, or leave the size out.

clone_size	d_call	v_call	j_call	cdr3_nt	cdr3_aa
many	-	TRBV7-2	TRBJ1-3	TGTGCCAGCAGCCGGAGACAGGTCTCTGGAAACACCATATATTTT	CASSRRQVSGNTIYF
few	-	TRBV20-1	TRBJ1-1	TGCAGTGCTACCGACCCCGGGGAGGCGAGAACTGAAGCTTTCTTT	CSATDPGEARTEAFF
-	-	TRBV4-3	TRBJ1-4	TGCGCCAGCAGCCTGGAAGGGGGATCGGGGGATGAAAAACTGTTTTTT	CASSLEGGSGDEKLFF
few	TRBD2	TRBV5-1	TRBJ2-7	TGCGCCAGCAGCTTTGGATTCGGTCTAGCGGGACGCTACGAGCAGTACTTC	CASSFGFGLAGRYEQYF
many	TRBD1	TRBV6-1	TRBJ1-5	TGTGCCAGCAGCGGACAGGCCGAACAGCCCCAGCATTTT	CASSGQAEQPQHF
many	TRBD1	TRBV7-3	TRBJ2-1	TGTGCCAGCAGCTTCACAGGGGGCGGTGAGCAGTTCTTC	CASSFTGGGEQFF
many	TRBD1	TRBV20-1	TRBJ1-4	TGCAGTGCTAGAGATAATGAGCAGGGGGCTGAAAAACTGTTTTTT	CSARDNEQGAEKLFF
many	-	TRBV20-1	TRBJ1-2	TGCAGTGCTATATCAGGGAACTATGGCTACACCTTC	CSAISGNYGYTF
many	-	TRBV11-2	TRBJ2-1	TGTGCCAGCAGCTTAGACAGCGTAAGTCGGAATGAGCAGTTCTTC	CASSLDSVSRNEQFF
many	-	TRBV7-9	TRBJ2-7	TGTGCCAGCAGCAAACCCGCCAGGGGACTCGAGCAGTACTTC	CASSKPARGLEQYF
few	TRBD1	TRBV29-1	TRBJ1-2	TGCAGCGTTGATTCGGGACAGGCAGAAGGCTACACCTTC	CSVDSGQAEGYTF
-	TRBD2	TRBV24-1	TRBJ2-1	TGTGCCACCAGTGACTCGGGACTAGCGGGAGATTTATCCTACAATGAGCAGTTCTTC	CATSDSGLAGDLSYNEQFF
once	-	TRBV6-2/TRBV6-3	TRBJ2-3	TGTGCCAGCAGTTACATGGCGGGGAGGCGCACAGATACGCAGTATTTT	CASSYMAGRRTDTQYF
many	-	TRBV20-1	TRBJ1-2	TGCAGTGCTAGGCCCGAGGGTAACTATGGCTACACCTTC	CSARPEGNYGYTF
many	TRBD2	TRBV20-1	TRBJ2-1	TGCAGTGCTCCCGGACTAGCGGGAGTGGGAGAGCAGTTCTTC	CSAPGLAGVGEQFF
many	TRBD2	TRBV20-1	TRBJ2-7	TGCAGTGCATCAGGACTAGCGGGTTCCTACGAGCAGTACTTC	CSASGLAGSYEQYF
-	-	TRBV6-1	TRBJ2-1	TGTGCCAGTAGAGCCCCTTACCGGGAGTACAATGAGCAGTTCTTC	CASRAPYREYNEQFF